Listed here are 26 T cell receptor beta chains from one sample, sequenced in a study of T cells in Graves' hyperthyroidism and ophthalmopathy. The TCR beta CDR3 regions underwent amplification using RNA transcripts as the source. The HTBI primer set drove a first-round RT-PCR of the TCR CDR3. TCRdb used MiXCR to reprocess the multiplex PCR reads, holding one entry per CDR3 protein. The sample contains 280,000 or so distinct CDR3 sequences, 25% to 30% of which appear only once. Sequencing was performed on blood. The receptors derive from a man in his forties or fifties with Graves' hyperthyroidism that later progressed to Graves' ophthalmopathy.

Ten or more counts support this clonotype. The chain is built from TRBV20-1 and TRBJ1-5; D is uncertain. Germline assignment: CDR1 DFQATT and CDR2 SNEGSKA (reference sequence). This CDR3 region has 14 residues. V lost 0 bases, J lost 3 bases, and 9 bases lay in between. This CDR3 is CSARDGTVNQPQHF. In DNA form, the CDR3 reads TGCAGTGCTAGAGATGGTACAGTCAATCAGCCCCAGCATTTT.

The chain joins TRBV6-1 to TRBJ2-7, with 10 nucleotides matching TRBD1. The V and J ends lost 5 bases and 6 bases, in that order; junction bases with no gene match: 13. The CDR3 consists of 16 residues. CDR1 MNHNS and CDR2 SASEGT come from the germline V gene. The CDR3 region has the DNA TGTGCCAGCAGTCCATGGGGACAGGGGACCCTTTCCGAGCAGTACTTC. It codes for CASSPWGQGTLSEQYF.

This clonotype has ten or more counts. This chain connects TRBV28 to TRBJ2-7, with a tentative D call TRBD1 (5 bases). The CDR3 loop spans 13 amino acids. V lost 10 bases, J lost 2 bases, and 15 bases lay in between. The germline CDR1 and CDR2 sequences are MDHEN and SYDVKM. CDR3 amino acids: CATQIQAPYEQYF. In DNA, the CDR3 is TGTGCCACCCAAATACAGGCTCCCTACGAGCAGTACTTC.

CDR3 amino acids: CASSQDYGLAGVGETQYF. The CDR3, as DNA: TGCGCCAGCAGCCAAGACTACGGACTAGCGGGAGTTGGGGAGACCCAGTACTTC. This chain joins TRBV4-3 and TRBJ2-5; 13 bases agree with TRBD2. CDR3 length: 18 residues. CDR1 is LGHNA, CDR2 YSLEER, per germline. The V and J ends lost 0 bases and 5 bases, in that order; junction bases with no gene match: 9.

In this sample, this clonotype turned up many times. The rearrangement links TRBV7-6 to TRBJ1-6, with D unclear. The V end was cut by 4 bases, the J end by 9 bases, with 13 bases between. This CDR3 is 14 amino acids long. Germline loops: CDR1 SGHVS, CDR2 FNYEAQ. The DNA of the CDR3 is TGTGCCAGCAGCTCGCGCCCGGAGGGTTCACCCCTCCACTTT. Amino acids: CASSSRPEGSPLHF.

This clonotype occurred many times. The chain joins TRBV12-3 or TRBV12-4 to TRBJ2-5; maybe TRBD1 (5 bases). V shed 5 bases and J shed 5 bases, with 9 bases lying between them. There are 12 residues in the CDR3. CDR3 DNA sequence: TGTGCCAGCAGTCAGGGTGGGGAGACCCAGTACTTC. Translated: CASSQGGETQYF.

In its sample, this clonotype was seen a few times. A much larger clonotype is one base distant, so this may be a read error. The chain combines TRBV3-1 with TRBJ2-7; TRBD1 agrees at 7 bases. The junction had 6 bases not matched to a gene; V was cut back by 5 bases and J by 2 bases. The germline CDR1 and CDR2 sequences are LGHDT and YNNKEL (reference sequence). The CDR3 is 14 residues long. The CDR3, as DNA: TGTGCCAGCAGCTACCCCGGGACAGCCTACGAGCAGTACTTC. This gives the protein CASSYPGTAYEQYF.

This clonotype was seen at least ten times. The chain has TRBV6-1 and TRBJ2-5; no definite D call. Germline V gene lookup returns CDR1 MNHNS and CDR2 SASEGT. Trimming removed 4 bases from V and 2 bases from J, with 14 bases in between. The CDR3 contains 15 residues. The DNA for the CDR3 is TGTGCCAGCAGTGGGGCTTCTTGGCAGCAAGAGACCCAGTACTTC. It codes for CASSGASWQQETQYF.

This clonotype was counted many times. The chain carries TRBV7-3 and TRBJ2-5, with TRBD1 matching over 9 bases. The V and J ends lost 5 bases and 5 bases, in that order; junction bases with no gene match: 6. The CDR3 extends over 14 amino acids. CDR1 and CDR2 (germline): SGHTA, FQGTGA. The CDR3 bases are TGTGCCAGCAGCCCTGCGACAGGGGGTGAGACCCAGTACTTC. This gives the protein CASSPATGGETQYF.

This clonotype has ten or more counts. The genes are TRBV6-1 and TRBJ1-5; 8 bases are a match to TRBD1. Germline trimming cut 6 bases from V and 4 bases from J; bases unmatched to any gene: 8. Germline values: CDR1 MNHNS, CDR2 SASEGT. CDR3 length equals 15 residues. CDR3 sequence reads: CASRMDRESNQPQHF. The CDR3 DNA sequence: TGTGCCAGCAGGATGGACAGGGAGTCGAATCAGCCCCAGCATTTT.

In this sample, this clonotype turned up many times. V and J are TRBV5-1 and TRBJ2-7; TRBD2 agrees at 7 bases. The CDR3 extends over 12 amino acids. Germline-derived CDR1 and CDR2 are SGHRS and YFSETQ. The junction had 10 bases not matched to a gene; V was cut back by 4 bases and J by 12 bases. CDR3 sequence (DNA): TGCGCCAGCAGCCCAACTAGCGAGATTTGGTACTTC. Protein product: CASSPTSEIWYF.

This clonotype was recorded at least ten times. The chain has TRBV6-5 and TRBJ2-7, with a possible D match to TRBD1 (6 bases). The CDR3 has 13 residues. Trimming removed 6 bases from V and 2 bases from J, with 11 bases in between. Looked up from germline, CDR1 is MNHEY and CDR2 is SVGAGI. CDR3 sequence: CASRRDNTYEQYF. CDR3 sequence (DNA): TGTGCCAGCAGACGGGACAACACCTACGAGCAGTACTTC.

This clonotype was counted at least ten times. The V call is TRBV19, the J call TRBJ2-7, with TRBD2 identical over 9 bases. The CDR3 spans 17 residues. The V and J ends lost 1 base and 0 bases, in that order; junction bases with no gene match: 7. Germline V lookup: CDR1 LNHDA, CDR2 SQIVND (reference sequence). CDR3 sequence (DNA): TGTGCCAGTAGTATAGCTCTCCTAGCGGGAAGCTCCTACGAGCAGTACTTC. This sequence encodes CASSIALLAGSSYEQYF.

V is TRBV7-2 and J is TRBJ2-5; 8 positions match TRBD2. V was clipped by 3 bases and J by 4 bases; unmatched bases: 1. The length of the CDR3 is 13 residues. Looked up from germline, CDR1 is SGHTA and CDR2 is FQGNSA. CDR3 amino acids: CASSFTSGETQYF. The CDR3 DNA sequence: TGTGCCAGCAGCTTTACTAGCGGAGAGACCCAGTACTTC.

This clonotype was picked up many times. This chain links TRBV15 with TRBJ1-1; D unclear. Germline values: CDR1 LNHNV, CDR2 YYDKDF (reference sequence). The CDR3 totals 15 residues. The ends were cut back, 1 base at V and 0 bases at J, with 9 bases in the middle. The CDR3: CATSRGSRVNTEAFF. The CDR3 nucleotides are TGTGCCACCAGCAGAGGAAGTCGCGTGAACACTGAAGCTTTCTTT. The whole variable domain, remainder taken from reference TRBV15 and TRBJ1-1, is DAMVIQNPRYQVTQFGKPVTLSCSQTLNHNVMYWYQQKSSQAPKLLFHYYDKDFNNEADTPDNFQSRRPNTSFCFLDIRSPGLGDTAMYLCATSRGSRVNTEAFFGQGTRLTVV.

A single count supports this clonotype. The chain joins TRBV6-1 to TRBJ1-1; D is ambiguous. This CDR3 has 16 residues. Per the germline V gene, CDR1 is MNHNS and CDR2 is SASEGT. The V end lost 5 bases, the J end lost 1 base, and 17 bases lay between the germline ends. This CDR3 reads CASSPHLAGQNTEAFF. The CDR3 DNA reads TGTGCCAGCAGTCCACACTTGGCAGGCCAGAACACTGAAGCTTTCTTT.

This clonotype was recorded many times. This chain links TRBV6-1 with TRBJ2-7; the match to TRBD2 covers 11 bases. The CDR3 length is 14 residues. Germline V gene sequence: CDR1 MNHNS, CDR2 SASEGT. Trimming took 4 bases from V and 4 from J; bases not matched to a gene: 3. CDR3 sequence: CASSGLAGLYEQYF. CDR3 nucleotide sequence: TGTGCCAGCAGTGGACTAGCGGGACTGTACGAGCAGTACTTC.

This clonotype occurred many times. CDR3 protein: CASKLAGGTGELFF. The CDR3 nucleotides read TGTGCCAGTAAGCTAGCGGGAGGGACCGGGGAGCTGTTTTTT. V is TRBV19 and J is TRBJ2-2; the match to TRBD2 covers 12 bases. The length of the CDR3 is 14 residues. From germline, CDR1 is LNHDA and CDR2 SQIVND (reference sequence). Trimming at V came to 7 bases and at J to 5 bases, leaving 2 bases not matched to a gene.

This clonotype was found many times. V and J are TRBV27 and TRBJ1-2; TRBD1 matches at 9 bases. The CDR3 is made up of 19 amino acids. CDR1 and CDR2 (germline): MNHEY, SMNVEV (reference sequence). J gave up 4 bases and V 5 bases, and 20 bases lay outside the gene matches. CDR3 DNA sequence: TGTGCCAGCAGTAAATATCTAGCCGGGACAGGGTATTTCAGCTATGGCTACACCTTC. As protein: CASSKYLAGTGYFSYGYTF.

The gene calls are TRBV7-6 and TRBJ2-5; D is undetermined. The germline V and J ends were trimmed by 1 base and 1 base, with 10 bases remaining between them. Germline CDR1 is SGHVS and CDR2 is FNYEAQ. This CDR3 has 15 residues. This chain's CDR3 is CASSLGWPSQETQYF. For the CDR3, the DNA is TGTGCCAGCAGCTTAGGTTGGCCGAGCCAAGAGACCCAGTACTTC. Full variable domain (outside the CDR3, taken from reference TRBV7-6 and TRBJ2-5): GAGVSQSPRYKVTKRGQDVALRCDPISGHVSLYWYRQALGQGPEFLTYFNYEAQQDKSGLPNDRFSAERPEGSISTLTIQRTEQRDSAMYRCASSLGWPSQETQYFGPGTRLLVL.

This clonotype was detected many times. V usage is TRBV2 and J usage is TRBJ1-5; 7 nucleotides agree with TRBD1. The germline V gene encodes CDR1 SNHLY and CDR2 FYNNEI. V shed 6 bases, J shed 4 bases, and the junction held 3 bases outside the gene matches. This CDR3 comprises 13 residues. Here the CDR3 reads CASRKQGNQPQHF. The CDR3 bases are TGTGCCAGCAGAAAACAGGGGAATCAGCCCCAGCATTTT.

This clonotype was counted at least ten times. The DNA of the CDR3 is TGTGCCAGCAGCTTAGGGGGGACTAGGCGGCAGTACTTC. The encoded protein is CASSLGGTRRQYF. The rearrangement joins TRBV7-2 to TRBJ2-7, with TRBD2 matching over 8 bases. With V trimmed by 1 base and J by 9 bases, 5 bases remained unmatched. CDR1 and CDR2 from the germline V gene are SGHTA and FQGNSA. This CDR3 is built from 13 residues.

This clonotype was seen ten or more times. The rearrangement joins TRBV2 to TRBJ2-5; maybe TRBD2 (5 bases). The CDR3 has 10 residues. CDR1 is SNHLY and CDR2 is FYNNEI in the germline V gene. V dropped 11 bases and J dropped 5 bases, with 9 bases sitting between them. The CDR3 loop reads CARGGETQYF. Here the CDR3 DNA reads TGTGCCCGCGGCGGGGAGACCCAGTACTTC.

This clonotype was counted once. The rearrangement uses TRBV6-5 and TRBJ1-1; D perhaps matches TRBD1 (6 bases). Germline CDR1 MNHEY, CDR2 SVGAGI. The CDR3 has 16 residues. Trimming pared 0 bases from V and 5 bases from J, leaving 16 bases between. DNA of the CDR3: TGTGCCAGCAGTTACTCGATTGACAGGCAGGGGACTGAAGCTTTCTTT. Translation gives CASSYSIDRQGTEAFF.

There are many counts of this clonotype. This chain uses TRBV5-1 with TRBJ1-5; TRBD1 matches 8 bases. The CDR3 runs 16 residues. The V and J ends lost 0 bases and 6 bases, in that order; junction bases with no gene match: 8. Germline values: CDR1 SGHRS, CDR2 YFSETQ. CDR3 sequence reads: CASSLDGRGQGQPQHF. CDR3 DNA: TGCGCCAGCAGCTTGGATGGCAGGGGGCAAGGTCAGCCCCAGCATTTT.

CDR3 in DNA: TGTGCCAGCAGCCGAGGGACTAGCGCCCAAGAGACCCAGTACTTC. Translated: CASSRGTSAQETQYF. This sequence joins TRBV11-2 and TRBJ2-5, with 10 bases that match TRBD2. The CDR3 is 15 residues long. Germline CDR1 reads SGHAT; CDR2 reads FQNNGV. J was trimmed by 1 base and V by 5 bases; bases with no gene match: 4. The full variable domain, rest sourced from reference TRBV11-2 and TRBJ2-5, is EAGVAQSPRYKIIEKRQSVAFWCNPISGHATLYWYQQILGQGPKLLIQFQNNGVVDDSQLPKDRFSAERLKGVDSTLKIQPAKLEDSAVYLCASSRGTSAQETQYFGPGTRLLVL.